The next 17 T cell receptor beta chains were all read from a single sample in a study of T cell responses to AZD1222 COVID-19 vaccine. Libraries were prepared by immunoSEQ multiplex PCR; TCRdb keeps only in-frame clonotypes and omits some of them. The profile covers around 140,000 clones, with around 85% appearing a single time and about 8% taken by the ten largest. Here the sequenced sample was peripheral blood, taken on day 0 of AZD1222 vaccination. The receptors were gathered from an adult in good health.

The V call is TRBV19, the J call TRBJ2-3; D gene unclear. With 4 bases removed from V and 0 bases from J, the gap between germline ends came to 17 bases. Germline CDR1 is LNHDA and CDR2 is SQIVND (reference sequence). This CDR3 region has 17 residues. The CDR3 DNA reads TGTGCCAGTAGTACACAGAGATCCAAAACTAGCACAGATACGCAGTATTTT. Translating it yields CASSTQRSKTSTDTQYF.

The count of this clone is one. The gene calls are TRBV7-9 and TRBJ2-7, with TRBD2 matching 7 bases. This CDR3 is 14 amino acids long. Germline V gives CDR1 SEHNR, CDR2 FQNEAQ (reference sequence). V shed 11 bases, J shed 1 base, and the junction held 11 bases outside the gene matches. CDR3 sequence reads: CAGLRTGGSYEQYF. CDR3 coding DNA: TGTGCCGGCCTGCGGACGGGAGGATCCTACGAGCAGTACTTC.

V usage is TRBV6-4 and J usage is TRBJ2-3; D remains ambiguous. Germline V gene data show CDR1 as MRHNA and CDR2 as SNTAGT. CDR3 length equals 14 residues. V lost 6 bases to trimming and J lost 6 bases, with 16 bases between them. The CDR3 nucleotides read TGTGCCAGCAGCGTGGAGCCCCCCCCGGATACGCAGTATTTT. Its translation: CASSVEPPPDTQYF.

The genes are TRBV5-4 and TRBJ1-2, with no clear D. The V gene's germline CDR1 is SGHNT and CDR2 YYREEE (reference sequence). V dropped 3 bases and J dropped 6 bases, with 12 bases sitting between them. The CDR3 is 13 residues long. Here the CDR3 reads CASSSHFGDGYTF. Written as DNA, the CDR3 is TGTGCCAGCAGCTCGCACTTTGGGGATGGCTACACCTTC.

The chain links TRBV9 to TRBJ1-2; a weak D match, TRBD1 (6 bases). V was trimmed by 3 bases and J by 8 bases, leaving 20 bases between them. The CDR3 extends over 15 amino acids. CDR1 SGDLS and CDR2 YYNGEE come from the germline V gene. In DNA form, the CDR3 reads TGTGCCAGCAGCGGAAGCACAGGGTGGGATTACGGCTACACCTTC. It is translated as CASSGSTGWDYGYTF.

The chain joins TRBV10-3 to TRBJ2-7, with D perhaps TRBD2 (6 bases). Per germline, CDR1 ENHRY and CDR2 SYGVKD. The V end lost 2 bases, the J end lost 1 base, and 15 bases lay between the germline ends. This CDR3 has 16 residues. The CDR3 DNA reads as TGTGCCATCAGTGAGCGGGGGTGGGGCCGGTCCTACGAGCAGTACTTC. Its translation: CAISERGWGRSYEQYF.

The rearrangement joins TRBV10-2 to TRBJ1-2; no definite D call. Germline V gene sequence: CDR1 WSHSY, CDR2 SAAADI. The V end lost 4 bases, the J end lost 1 base, and 16 bases lay between the germline ends. The CDR3 runs 16 residues. CDR3 bases: TGCGCCAGCAGTGTGCAGGTTGCGGATATTAACTATGGCTACACCTTC. Its translation: CASSVQVADINYGYTF.

The chain links TRBV5-1 to TRBJ1-2, with D hard to call. Germline lookup yields CDR1 SGHRS and CDR2 YFSETQ. V shed 4 bases and J shed 0 bases, with 10 bases lying between them. The CDR3 consists of 14 residues. The CDR3 coding sequence is TGCGCCAGCAGCGCGGACCGGCCTAACTATGGCTACACCTTC. As protein: CASSADRPNYGYTF.

The V and J genes are TRBV18 and TRBJ1-5; the D is unclear. Germline-derived CDR1 and CDR2 are KGHSH and LQKENI. V lost 4 bases to trimming and J lost 3 bases, with 7 bases between them. This CDR3 is built from 13 residues. The CDR3 nucleotides read TGTGCCAGCTCACGTGATCTCAATCAGCCCCAGCATTTT. Its translation: CASSRDLNQPQHF.

Turning to this clone: Other DNA sequences in the same sample also yield this CDR3. The chain joins TRBV30 to TRBJ2-7, with D tentatively TRBD1 (6 bases). This CDR3 region has 13 residues. Per the germline V gene, CDR1 is GTSNPN and CDR2 is SVGIG (reference sequence). V lost 0 bases to trimming and J lost 1 base, with 7 bases between them. The CDR3 here is CAWSVQGSYEQYF. The DNA of the CDR3 is TGTGCCTGGAGTGTACAGGGTTCCTACGAGCAGTACTTC.

This sequence joins TRBV9 and TRBJ2-2; 10 bases fit TRBD2. With 4 bases clipped from V and 2 bases from J, the junction kept 2 bases outside the gene matches. CDR1 SGDLS and CDR2 YYNGEE come from the germline V gene. The CDR3 covers 15 residues. The CDR3 nucleotides read TGTGCCAGCAGCACTAGCGGGGCTAACACCGGGGAGCTGTTTTTT. Residues: CASSTSGANTGELFF.

This clone was observed once. The chain carries TRBV28 and TRBJ1-4; D not certain. The germline V gene has CDR1 MDHEN and CDR2 SYDVKM. This CDR3 comprises 14 residues. Trimming took off 2 bases at V and 3 bases at J, with 7 bases between the two ends. The CDR3 sequence: CASSLPSANEKLFF. Here the CDR3 DNA reads TGTGCCAGCAGTTTACCTTCGGCTAATGAAAAACTGTTTTTT. Using reference TRBV28 and TRBJ1-4 for the parts outside the CDR3, the full variable domain is DVKVTQSSRYLVKRTGEKVFLECVQDMDHENMFWYRQDPGLGLRLIYFSYDVKMKEKGDIPEGYSVSREKKERFSLILESASTNQTSMYLCASSLPSANEKLFFGSGTQLSVL.

The chain joins TRBV18 to TRBJ1-3; no reliable D call. The CDR3 has 15 residues. Germline CDR1 KGHSH, CDR2 LQKENI. V was cut by 2 bases and J by 4 bases, with 12 bases left in between. The CDR3 reads CASSPSEGVGNTIYF. The CDR3 nucleotides are TGTGCCAGCTCACCAAGTGAGGGCGTCGGAAACACCATATATTTT.

The rearrangement uses TRBV7-9 and TRBJ1-4; no definite D call. V gave up 4 bases and J gave up 1 base, with 13 bases separating them. The CDR3 is 16 residues long. The germline V gene encodes CDR1 SEHNR and CDR2 FQNEAQ (reference sequence). CDR3: CASSSPVSETNEKLFF. CDR3 DNA sequence: TGTGCCAGCAGCTCGCCAGTGTCAGAAACTAATGAAAAACTGTTTTTT.

The gene calls are TRBV28 and TRBJ1-1; 9 nucleotides agree with TRBD1. The CDR3 runs 12 residues. The V segment lost 5 bases and the J segment 11 bases; nucleotides outside the gene matches: 6. The germline V gene has CDR1 MDHEN and CDR2 SYDVKM. The CDR3 protein is CASSTGGVSAFF. CDR3 nucleotides: TGTGCCAGCAGTACAGGGGGCGTGTCGGCTTTCTTT.

V and J are TRBV24-1 and TRBJ1-2; D remains unclear. The CDR3 has 12 residues. CDR1 and CDR2 (germline): KGHDR, SFDVKD. Trimming cost V 5 bases and J 8 bases, with 11 bases left between them. This CDR3 is CATSGPLEGYTF. Written as DNA, the CDR3 is TGTGCCACCAGTGGGCCCCTTGAGGGCTACACCTTC.

The rearrangement links TRBV4-1 to TRBJ1-5; D may be TRBD1 (5 bases). V lost 4 bases and J 11 bases, leaving 21 bases between the germline ends. This CDR3 is 15 amino acids long. Germline CDR1 and CDR2: MGHRA and YSYEKL. This chain's CDR3 is CASSRTGIGGGSQHF. For the CDR3, the DNA is TGCGCCAGCAGCCGCACCGGGATCGGGGGTGGGTCCCAGCATTTT.